A single sample is the source of the 8 T cell receptor beta chains below, sequenced in a study of PD-1 blockade in classical Hodgkin lymphoma. The table came from immunoSEQ multiplex PCR; TCRdb's copy has only in-frame clones and leaves some out. The sample includes about 90,000 clones, over 80% of them seen just once. Noted time point: cycle 4 day 1 (C4D1), after less than 7 weeks of nivolumab. All the patients suffered relapse after autologous stem cell transplantation, and brentuximab vedotin exposure differed. This specimen consisted of peripheral blood mononuclear cells (PBMCs), obtained before the fourth cycle of nivolumab. All receptors derive from a human donor with classical Hodgkin lymphoma.

The chain has TRBV6-5 and TRBJ1-1; tentatively, D is TRBD1 (5 bases). The CDR3 consists of 15 residues. Trimming stripped 0 bases from V and 5 bases from J, with 13 bases between. CDR1 and CDR2 from the germline V gene are MNHEY and SVGAGI. This CDR3 is CASSYSIQGATEAFF. In nucleotides, the CDR3 is TGTGCCAGCAGTTACTCGATCCAGGGAGCAACTGAAGCTTTCTTT.

The chain links TRBV29-1 to TRBJ2-1, with TRBD2 identical over 8 bases. Germline CDR1 is SQVTM and CDR2 is ANQGSEA. The V gene end was trimmed by 5 bases and the J gene end by 6 bases; junction bases not matched to a gene: 9. The CDR3 is 14 residues long. The CDR3 DNA reads as TGCAGCGTTTCAGCGGGAGTGGTAGGCAATGAGCAGTTCTTC. Protein: CSVSAGVVGNEQFF.

This sequence joins TRBV25-1 and TRBJ2-2; D is possibly TRBD1 or TRBD2 (5 bases each). CDR1 and CDR2 from the germline V gene are MGHDK and SYGVNS. The CDR3 spans 14 residues. V was trimmed by 6 bases and J by 3 bases, leaving 11 bases between them. The CDR3 sequence: CASRAGTDTGELFF. The CDR3 nucleotides read TGTGCCAGCAGGGCCGGGACGGACACCGGGGAGCTGTTTTTT.

The rearrangement links TRBV7-6 to TRBJ2-1; a weak D match, TRBD2 (6 bases). Germline CDR1 reads SGHVS; CDR2 reads FNYEAQ. V gave up 1 base and J gave up 0 bases, with 16 bases separating them. The CDR3 is 18 residues long. The CDR3 DNA reads TGTGCCAGCAGCTTAGTCGCCCGGAGGGCCCACTCCTACAATGAGCAGTTCTTC. Translated, it gives CASSLVARRAHSYNEQFF. Complete variable domain (other parts from reference TRBV7-6 and TRBJ2-1): GAGVSQSPRYKVTKRGQDVALRCDPISGHVSLYWYRQALGQGPEFLTYFNYEAQQDKSGLPNDRFSAERPEGSISTLTIQRTEQRDSAMYRCASSLVARRAHSYNEQFFGPGTRLTVL.

The gene calls are TRBV9 and TRBJ2-7; TRBD1 is a possible D gene (5 bases). CDR1 SGDLS and CDR2 YYNGEE come from the germline V gene. Trimming shortened V by 4 bases and J by 7 bases, and 15 bases separated the two germline ends. The CDR3 loop spans 13 amino acids. CDR3 nucleotide sequence: TGTGCCAGCAGCTTCCTAGGGGTAGGGGAGCAGTACTTC. This translates into CASSFLGVGEQYF.

The genes are TRBV10-3 and TRBJ2-3; D may be TRBD2 (6 bases). Deletions cut 10 bases from V and 0 bases from J, with 11 bases between. Germline CDR1 ENHRY, CDR2 SYGVKD. The CDR3 is 13 amino acids. The CDR3 loop reads CATTGTSTDTQYF. The CDR3 coding sequence is TGTGCCACCACCGGGACTAGCACAGATACGCAGTATTTT.

This clone has more than one count but fewer than ten. V and J are TRBV28 and TRBJ1-1; TRBD1 might be the D (6 bases). This CDR3 has 17 residues. CDR1 is MDHEN and CDR2 is SYDVKM in the germline V gene. V lost 8 bases and J lost 7, with 29 bases in between. As DNA, the CDR3 is TGTGCCAGCCCCCCACCGGGGGGGCGGACCGAGGTTAGTGAAGCTTTCTTT. Its translation: CASPPPGGRTEVSEAFF.

This chain joins TRBV10-2 and TRBJ1-1; maybe TRBD1 (6 bases). CDR3 length: 11 residues. CDR1 and CDR2 from the germline V gene are WSHSY and SAAADI. CDR3 coding DNA: TGCGCTTCGCGGGGGGCCACTGAAGCTTTCTTT. It translates to CASRGATEAFF.